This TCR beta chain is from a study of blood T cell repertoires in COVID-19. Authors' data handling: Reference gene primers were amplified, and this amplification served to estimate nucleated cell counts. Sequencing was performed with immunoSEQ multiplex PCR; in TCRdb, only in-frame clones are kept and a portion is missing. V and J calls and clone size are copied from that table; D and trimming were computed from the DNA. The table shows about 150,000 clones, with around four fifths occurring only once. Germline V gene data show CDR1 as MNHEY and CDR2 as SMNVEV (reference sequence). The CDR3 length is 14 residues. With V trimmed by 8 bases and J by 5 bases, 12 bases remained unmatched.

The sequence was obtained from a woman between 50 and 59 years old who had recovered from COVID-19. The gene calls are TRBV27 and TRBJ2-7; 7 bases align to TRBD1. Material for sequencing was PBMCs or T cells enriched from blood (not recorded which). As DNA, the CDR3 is TGTGCCAGCTCCCCTCGGACAGGAGACGACGAGCAGTACTTC. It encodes CASSPRTGDDEQYF.